What follows is one TCR beta chain and its context. This clonotype has ten or more counts. No antigen is known for it. Base qualities are not at hand, and no much larger clone is one base apart. The data originate from a study of response to subunit inactivated influenza vaccine (dated by TCRdb to 2016 to 2019). Regarding the study in general: To follow how T cells responded to a trivalent subunit inactivated influenza vaccine, the researchers relied on deep quantitative profiling of the T cell receptor repertoire.

From its cysteine to its phenylalanine, the CDR3 spans 15 amino acids. Only CDR3 DNA is held: 45 bases, read in frame from base 1. The V and J ends are trimmed by 2 bases and 2 bases, leaving 12 bases between them. Per the germline V gene, MGHRA is the CDR1 and YSYEKL is the CDR2. General study outcomes and caveats: According to the authors, only a limited number of new T cells may be recruited by each seasonal influenza vaccination.

The method behind the library was RT-PCR. For sequencing, an Illumina HiSeq 2500 was employed. Starting from the raw public reads, TCRdb applied fastp trimming at Q25, assembled clones with MiXCR and retained in-frame beta chains. All rows with the same CDR3 protein become a single entry with the most common DNA and genes. The sample table lists hundreds of thousands of distinct CDR3 sequences, just over 20% of them with a count of one. Together, the top ten hold 10% to 13% of the sample. This chain is built from TRBV4-1 and TRBJ1-2; TRBD1 is perhaps the D gene, given 6 matching bases. Sequencing used PBMCs from blood, obtained around 22 months after vaccination. This TCR derives from a man in his fifties or sixties who received an inactivated influenza vaccine. Donor details come from another sample of the same person, matched by shared clones. CDR3 loop: CASSQTGQRNYGYTF. The bases are TGCGCCAGCAGCCAAACAGGACAGCGAAACTATGGCTACACCTTC.